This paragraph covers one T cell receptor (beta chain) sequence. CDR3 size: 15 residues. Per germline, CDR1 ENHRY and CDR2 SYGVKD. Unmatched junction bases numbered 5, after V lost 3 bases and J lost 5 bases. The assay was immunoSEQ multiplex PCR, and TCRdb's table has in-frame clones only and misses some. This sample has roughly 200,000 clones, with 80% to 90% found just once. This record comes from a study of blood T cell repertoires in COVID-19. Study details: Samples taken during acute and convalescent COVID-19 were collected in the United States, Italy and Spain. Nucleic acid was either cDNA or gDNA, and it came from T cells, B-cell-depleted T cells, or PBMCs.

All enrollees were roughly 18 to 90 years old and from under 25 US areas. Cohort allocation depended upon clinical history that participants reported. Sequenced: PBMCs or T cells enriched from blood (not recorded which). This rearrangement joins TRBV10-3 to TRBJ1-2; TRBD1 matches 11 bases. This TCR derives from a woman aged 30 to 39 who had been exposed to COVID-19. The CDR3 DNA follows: TGTGCCATCAGTGATGACGGGACAGGGGGGTATGGCTACACCTTC. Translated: CAISDDGTGGYGYTF.